The 26 T cell receptor beta chains given below trace back to one sample, sequenced in a study of breast tumors, draining lymph nodes, adjacent tissues. TCRdb re-derived calls from the multiplex PCR reads in MiXCR, one entry per CDR3 protein. The sample has about 300,000 distinct CDR3 sequences, about 30% seen once. Breast cancer patients provided tissue from their axillary draining lymph nodes. Sequencing was done on a sample of axillary lymph node tissue. All receptors derive from a female donor with breast cancer. Some clones in this sample may be carry-over from other donors' samples.

The CDR3 coding sequence is TGTGCCAGCAGTTTCGACCGGGACGCCAGCTCCTATAATTCACCCCTCCACTTT. The encoded protein is CASSFDRDASSYNSPLHF. V gene TRBV12-3 or TRBV12-4 combines with J gene TRBJ1-6; D possibly corresponds to TRBD1 (5 bases). V was shortened by 3 bases and J by 0 bases, with 15 bases between the two germline ends. CDR3 size: 18 residues.

In its sample, this clonotype was seen a few times. The chain carries TRBV4-2 and TRBJ2-4, with D perhaps being TRBD1 or TRBD2 (5 bases each). Trimming shortened V by 0 bases and J by 6 bases, and 12 bases separated the two germline ends. CDR1 LGHNA and CDR2 YNFKEQ come from the germline V gene. The CDR3 consists of 15 residues. CDR3 nucleotide sequence: TGTGCCAGCAGCCAAGATCTCGGGGACGTAAACATTCAGTACTTC. Its translation is CASSQDLGDVNIQYF.

About this clonotype: This clone may be a read error of a much larger clone one base away. The chain carries TRBV4-3 and TRBJ2-1, with 8 bases matching TRBD2. Germline V lookup: CDR1 LGHNA, CDR2 YSLEER. This CDR3 region has 15 residues. Here the CDR3 DNA reads TGCGCCAGCAGCCCCAATCGCGGGAGGAATAATGAGCAGTCCTTC. Translation: CASSPNRGRNNEQSF.

This clonotype was seen many times. This chain uses TRBV18 with TRBJ2-5; no clear D. Germline V gene sequence: CDR1 KGHSH, CDR2 LQKENI. This CDR3 region has 12 residues. Trimming left V 1 base short and J 3 bases short, with 3 bases between. The CDR3 loop is CASSPREETQYF. In DNA, the CDR3 is TGTGCCAGCTCACCACGGGAAGAGACCCAGTACTTC.

This clonotype has more than one count but fewer than ten. The chain recombines TRBV6-2 or TRBV6-3 with TRBJ1-2; the D gene is possibly TRBD1 (5 bases). The CDR3 is 14 amino acids. Trimming left V 5 bases short and J 7 bases short, with 17 bases between. The germline CDR1 and CDR2 sequences are MNHEY and SVGEGT. Written as DNA, the CDR3 is TGTGCCAGCAGTCACCCGGGACGGCCCGGTGGCTACACCTTC. It is translated as CASSHPGRPGGYTF.

Concerning this clonotype itself: It may be a read error: a sequence one base away is much more abundant. V and J are TRBV4-2 and TRBJ2-7, with 14 bases matching TRBD2. This CDR3 region has 14 residues. V lost 4 bases and J lost 8; bases outside the gene matches: 4. The V gene's germline CDR1 is LGHNA and CDR2 YNFKEQ. Here the CDR3 DNA reads TGTGCCAGCAGCCCGGGACTAGCGGGAGATAAGCAGTACTTC. Its translation: CASSPGLAGDKQYF.

The rearrangement uses TRBV19 and TRBJ2-1, with 10 bases matching TRBD2. In germline, CDR1 is LNHDA, CDR2 SQIVND (reference sequence). V dropped 9 bases and J dropped 10; count of bases not matched to a gene: 15. CDR3 length: 15 residues. The CDR3 DNA sequence: TGTGCCAGCTCACCAAGCGGGAGGGCCCTAGGGGAGCAGTTCTTC. Its protein is CASSPSGRALGEQFF.

About this clonotype: One base away lies a much larger clone, so this may be a sequencing read error. This CDR3 is missing its conserved last phenylalanine or tryptophan, likely due to a read error. J is TRBJ2-1 and V is TRBV5-1, with 11 positions matching TRBD1. CDR3 length equals 15 residues. Per the germline V gene, CDR1 is SGHRS and CDR2 is YFSETQ. Here the CDR3 DNA reads TGTGCCAGCAGCTCCGCCGGGACAGGGGGGAATGAGCAGTTCTGC. Protein product: CASSSAGTGGNEQFC.

The CDR3 protein is CASSFFIGGDTEAFF. The CDR3 nucleotides read TGTGCCAGCAGTTTCTTCATTGGTGGGGACACTGAAGCTTTCTTT. This chain connects TRBV12-3 or TRBV12-4 to TRBJ1-1; D unclear. V lost 3 bases, J lost 3 bases, and 14 bases lay in between. CDR3 length: 15 amino acids.

This clonotype was observed many times. The chain has TRBV4-1 and TRBJ2-2; D is perhaps TRBD1 (6 bases). The germline V gene has CDR1 MGHRA and CDR2 YSYEKL. V gave up 3 bases and J gave up 13 bases, with 15 bases separating them. The length of the CDR3 is 13 residues. The chain's CDR3 is CASSQNTGHVLFF. The CDR3, as DNA: TGCGCCAGCAGCCAGAATACAGGGCATGTGCTGTTTTTT.

A few counts support this clonotype. It may be a read error: a sequence one base away is much more abundant. The chain combines TRBV5-6 with TRBJ2-7; D unclear. Trimming cost V 4 bases and J 2 bases, with 19 bases left between them. The CDR3 length is 16 residues. Germline V gene lookup returns CDR1 SGHDT and CDR2 YYEEEE. CDR3: CASSPNPPAKPYEQYF. In DNA form, the CDR3 reads TGTGCCAGCAGCCCAAACCCACCAGCCAAGCCCTACGAGCAGTACTTC.

The V gene is TRBV27, the J gene TRBJ2-7; no reliable D call. Germline loops: CDR1 MNHEY, CDR2 SMNVEV (reference sequence). The CDR3 contains 14 residues. Deletions cut 3 bases from V and 2 bases from J, with 11 bases between. In DNA, the CDR3 is TGTGCCAGCAGTTTTTCCCCCGGCCCCTACGAGCAGTACTTC. As protein: CASSFSPGPYEQYF.

In this sample, this clonotype turned up many times. This rearrangement joins TRBV29-1 to TRBJ2-3, with 13 bases identical to TRBD2. Germline CDR1 and CDR2: SQVTM and ANQGSEA. V lost 7 bases and J lost 3; bases outside the gene matches: 7. The CDR3 has 15 residues. CDR3 protein: CSAASTSGRTDTQYF. The CDR3 bases are TGCAGCGCCGCATCGACTAGCGGGAGGACAGATACGCAGTATTTT.

The CDR3: CATRGTGVSNQPQHF. CDR3 DNA sequence: TGTGCCACCCGAGGGACAGGGGTGAGCAATCAGCCCCAGCATTTT. This chain joins TRBV28 and TRBJ1-5, with 10 bases aligning to TRBD1. Germline trimming cut 10 bases from V and 1 base from J; bases unmatched to any gene: 7. Per germline, CDR1 MDHEN and CDR2 SYDVKM. The CDR3 runs 15 residues.

This clonotype was recorded many times. The J gene is TRBJ1-5, the V gene TRBV30; D possibly corresponds to TRBD1 (5 bases). The CDR3 consists of 13 residues. Looked up from germline, CDR1 is GTSNPN and CDR2 is SVGIG (reference sequence). V lost 3 bases to trimming and J lost 5 bases, with 11 bases between them. The CDR3, as DNA: TGTGCCTGGAGCAGTCAGGGCGATCAGCCCCAGCATTTT. It yields the protein CAWSSQGDQPQHF.

Ten or more counts support this clonotype. This rearrangement joins TRBV6-1 to TRBJ2-3, with unresolved D. Trimming left V 10 bases short and J 6 bases short, with 11 bases between. The germline gives CDR1 MNHNS, CDR2 SASEGT. The CDR3 sequence is 11 residues long. The CDR3 DNA sequence: TGTGCCACTTTTAGAGCGGATACGCAGTATTTT. Its translation is CATFRADTQYF.

This clonotype was seen at least ten times. The V gene is TRBV2, the J gene TRBJ2-2; D is undetermined. Germline CDR1 is SNHLY and CDR2 is FYNNEI. V was pared by 1 base and J by 0 bases, with 9 bases between. The CDR3 has 16 residues. CDR3 DNA sequence: TGTGCCAGCAGTGAAGAAGGACCCTCGAACACCGGGGAGCTGTTTTTT. Protein: CASSEEGPSNTGELFF.

This clonotype was picked up many times. The chain uses TRBV9 and TRBJ2-1; 10 nucleotides agree with TRBD2. Germline CDR1 is SGDLS and CDR2 is YYNGEE. The CDR3 totals 15 residues. After removal of 3 bases from V and 4 bases from J, the junction contained 4 bases not matched to a gene. The CDR3 protein is CASSGLAGLYNEQFF. As DNA, the CDR3 is TGTGCCAGCAGCGGACTAGCGGGCCTATACAATGAGCAGTTCTTC.

In this sample, this clonotype turned up many times. The chain joins TRBV4-3 to TRBJ2-1, with a possible D match to TRBD1 (5 bases). Between the trimmed V and J ends, which lost 4 bases and 8 bases, there was a span of 18 bases. CDR1 and CDR2 (germline): LGHNA, YSLEER. The CDR3 runs 15 residues. The CDR3 DNA reads TGCGCCAGCAGCCCAGAAGGGGTACCGGGCGATGAGCAGTTCTTC. Amino acids: CASSPEGVPGDEQFF.

The CDR3 DNA follows: TGTGCCACCAGCAGGGGGGGGGAGAGTAAAAACATTCAGTACTTC. This codes for CATSRGGESKNIQYF. The V gene is TRBV15, the J gene TRBJ2-4; 7 nucleotides agree with TRBD2. Trimming cost V 3 bases and J 4 bases; bases outside gene matches: 6. This CDR3 is 15 amino acids long. The germline gives CDR1 LNHNV, CDR2 YYDKDF (reference sequence).

This clonotype occurred many times. One junction end disagrees with the germline gene, perhaps due to a read error. This chain uses TRBV10-3 with TRBJ2-7, with TRBD1 as a possible D gene (6 bases). The CDR3 has 16 amino acids. In germline, CDR1 is ENHRY, CDR2 SYGVKD. As DNA, the CDR3 is TGTGCCATCAGCGAGGTGGGGGCCCAGTCTTCCTATGAGCAGTACTTC. Translation: CAISEVGAQSSYEQYF.

Many counts were recorded for this clonotype. The chain employs TRBV7-9 and TRBJ1-2, with TRBD1 as a possible D gene (5 bases). The CDR3 loop spans 13 amino acids. Germline CDR1 is SEHNR and CDR2 is FQNEAQ (reference sequence). Trimming stripped 5 bases from V and 7 bases from J, with 14 bases between. CDR3 nucleotide sequence: TGTGCCAGCAGCCCACATCGACAGCCTGGCTACACCTTC. Translating it yields CASSPHRQPGYTF. The entire variable domain, with the rest obtained from reference TRBV7-9 and TRBJ1-2, is as follows: DTGVSQNPRHKITKRGQNVTFRCDPISEHNRLYWYRQTLGQGPEFLTYFQNEAQLEKSRLLSDRFSAERPKGSFSTLEIQRTEQGDSAMYLCASSPHRQPGYTFGSGTRLTVV.

The sample holds many counts of this clonotype. The rearrangement uses TRBV24-1 and TRBJ2-3; 8 positions agree with TRBD1. Germline values: CDR1 KGHDR, CDR2 SFDVKD. This CDR3 is built from 16 residues. Losses at the gene ends were 10 bases for V and 2 bases for J; bases not matched to a gene: 13. The CDR3 DNA sequence: TGTGCCACTCAGGGCCACGGACAGGGCAACACAGATACGCAGTATTTT. It specifies CATQGHGQGNTDTQYF.

This clonotype was counted ten times or more. The V and J genes are TRBV9 and TRBJ1-5; tentatively, D is TRBD1 (6 bases). Germline V lookup: CDR1 SGDLS, CDR2 YYNGEE. V was clipped by 4 bases and J by 3 bases, with 14 bases between them. The CDR3 totals 15 residues. DNA for the CDR3: TGTGCCAGCAGCCCGGACAGTACTTTCAATCAGCCCCAGCATTTT. This encodes CASSPDSTFNQPQHF.

This clonotype was recorded at least ten times. This sequence joins TRBV4-1 and TRBJ2-7; TRBD2 matches at 12 bases. Germline V gene lookup returns CDR1 MGHRA and CDR2 YSYEKL. This CDR3 is built from 15 residues. The J segment lost 1 base and the V segment lost 2 bases, leaving 0 bases of the junction unmatched. Here the CDR3 DNA reads TGCGCCAGCAGCCAACTAGCGGGAGGGTCCTACGAGCAGTACTTC. Protein product: CASSQLAGGSYEQYF.

This clonotype was recorded many times. V and J are TRBV5-1 and TRBJ1-2; no reliable D call. Trimming pared 0 bases from V and 2 bases from J, leaving 17 bases between. The CDR3 totals 17 residues. Germline V CDR1 and CDR2: SGHRS, YFSETQ. The CDR3 spells CASSLDPATLSNYGYTF. The CDR3, as DNA: TGCGCCAGCAGCTTGGATCCAGCTACCCTCTCCAACTATGGCTACACCTTC.